This TCR beta chain derives from a study of T-cell reconstitution after alpha-beta-depleted transplantation in children. General study findings and limits: From surviving recipient T cells and thymic progenitors came the high day-60 TCRbeta diversity observed in some patients. Roughly two months post-transplant, alpha-beta T cells reportedly originated from several hundred graft clones that had expanded.

CDR1 and CDR2 from the germline V gene are SGHRS and YFSETQ. The CDR3 has 13 amino acids. Deletions cut 1 base from V and 6 bases from J, with 11 bases between. For TCRbeta, the library was prepared with unique molecular identifiers. TCRdb re-called the PCR reads with MiXCR, one entry per CDR3 protein. The sample shows about 830,000 distinct CDR3 sequences, approximately 15% of them seen only once. This clonotype was detected only a few times. The antigen is not known. The sample here was PBMCs, mostly from graft donor cells, taken 360 days after TCRalphabeta/CD19-depleted stem cell transplant. This sequence originates from a male patient younger than 18 who had a stem cell transplant for acute lymphoblastic leukemia, so the T cells may come from the graft donor. The chain has TRBV5-1 and TRBJ2-7; the D gene is possibly TRBD2 (6 bases). The chain's CDR3 is CASSLRRASEQYF. The CDR3 bases are TGCGCCAGCAGCTTGCGGAGGGCGAGCGAGCAGTACTTC. The entire variable domain, with the rest obtained from reference TRBV5-1 and TRBJ2-7, is as follows: KAGVTQTPRYLIKTRGQQVTLSCSPISGHRSVSWYQQTPGQGLQFLFEYFSETQRNKGNFPGRFSGRQFSNSRSEMNVSTLELGDSALYLCASSLRRASEQYFGPGTRLTVT.